A selection of T cell receptor beta chains follows, all from one sample in a study of cytomegalovirus exposure and HLA in healthy donors. Assay: immunoSEQ multiplex PCR; the TCRdb copy retains only in-frame clones and omits some. This sample yields 90,000 to 150,000 clones, of which 77% are seen a single time; roughly 11% belongs to the top ten. Sequenced sample: PBMCs. The receptor set was obtained from a man aged 35-49 years in good health and CMV-seropositive. Each CDR3 is given with its conserved first and last residue. Each record gives: V gene, J gene, clone size, D gene, CDR3 DNA, CDR3 protein. A D gene is named only where the DNA matches it firmly. Clone size is not always given. Where it is, it says once, few, many or a class for expanded clones.

TRBV7-3,TRBJ2-5,.,.,TGTGCCAGCAGCGTCAAGGAGGGGAGAGAGCAGTACTTC,CASSVKEGREQYF
TRBV5-1,TRBJ1-2,.,TRBD1,TGCGCCAGCACCCTGGGGCAGGGGGCGGTTGGCTACACCTTC,CASTLGQGAVGYTF
TRBV30,TRBJ2-3,few,TRBD2,TGTGCCTGGAGTGTGAACATAGCGGGGGGAAGCACAGATACGCAGTATTTT,CAWSVNIAGGSTDTQYF
TRBV27,TRBJ2-7,.,.,TGTGCCAGCGCCGGGACATTGAACTCCTACGAGCAGTACTTC,CASAGTLNSYEQYF
TRBV5-1,TRBJ1-2,.,TRBD1,TGCGCCAGCAGCATGGGACAGGATTATGGCTACACCTTC,CASSMGQDYGYTF
TRBV6-5,TRBJ2-7,once,.,TGTGCCAGCAGTTATCAAAGGAGGGCGGACTACGAGCAGTACTTC,CASSYQRRADYEQYF
TRBV7-3,TRBJ2-4,.,.,TGTGCCAGCAGCCATGGGGGGAGACACGAAAAAAACAGTCAGTACTTC,CASSHGGRHEKNSQYF
TRBV2,TRBJ2-2,.,.,TGTGCCAGCAGTGAAATCAGGGCCCGGGGGGAGCTGTTTTTT,CASSEIRARGELFF
TRBV6-6,TRBJ2-5,.,.,TGTGCCAGCGGGGCAGAGCAAGAGACCCAGTACTTC,CASGAEQETQYF
TRBV2,TRBJ2-5,.,.,TGTGCCAGCGGGCAGGGGGGCCTCGAGACCCAGTACTTC,CASGQGGLETQYF
TRBV6-6,TRBJ1-1,.,.,TGTGCCAGCAGTCACAGGAATAGTAACACTGAAGCTTTCTTT,CASSHRNSNTEAFF
TRBV28,TRBJ2-5,.,.,TGTGCCAGCAACCCCAGCTTTGTCTCGACAGGACAAGAGACCCAGTACTTC,CASNPSFVSTGQETQYF
TRBV2,TRBJ2-7,many,TRBD1,TGTGCCAGCAGACCCCGGACAGGGGGCTACGAGCAGTACTTC,CASRPRTGGYEQYF
TRBV2,TRBJ2-3,.,.,TGTGCCAGCACCTCGATTGGGCGTAGTACGCAGTATTTT,CASTSIGRSTQYF
TRBV12-5,TRBJ2-1,once,TRBD1,TGTGCTAGTGGTTTGGGCAAGGGGACAGGGTCGTCCCCCTACAATGAGCAGTTCTTC,CASGLGKGTGSSPYNEQFF
TRBV5-1,TRBJ2-3,few,.,TGCGCCAGCAGCTTGGTTAGTAAGTACACAGATACGCAGTATTTT,CASSLVSKYTDTQYF
TRBV27,TRBJ2-7,.,.,TGTGCCAGCAGTCCCTCCTGGAGCTCCTACGAGCAGTACTTC,CASSPSWSSYEQYF
TRBV5-1,TRBJ2-7,.,.,TGCGCCAGCAGCGGGCAGTACGAGCAGTACTTC,CASSGQYEQYF
TRBV6-1,TRBJ2-3,.,.,TGTGCCAGCAGTGATGGAGGGGGGGGCGTAGATACGCAGTATTTT,CASSDGGGGVDTQYF
TRBV10-3,TRBJ2-5,.,TRBD1,TGTGCCATCAGTGAGTCCTTAATAGACAGGGCGCTGTACTTC,CAISESLIDRALYF
TRBV11-1,TRBJ2-7,once,.,TGTGCCAGCAGCGTAGAAGCCCCGGGTGAGCAGTACTTC,CASSVEAPGEQYF
TRBV21-1,TRBJ2-7,.,.,TGTGCCAGGCCTTCCGGACAGGGACCCTACGAGCAGTACTTC,CARPSGQGPYEQYF
TRBV2,TRBJ2-5,.,.,TGTGCCAGCACTTGGATCGGGGGTGGAGAGACCCAGTACTTC,CASTWIGGGETQYF
TRBV7-6,TRBJ1-2,.,.,TGTGCCAGCAGCTTAGCGTCGACAGTAAGGACCAACTATGGCTACACCTTC,CASSLASTVRTNYGYTF
TRBV6-5,TRBJ2-6,.,.,TGTGCCAGCAGTTACTCGGGCGTCGCTGGGGCCAACGTCCTGACTTTC,CASSYSGVAGANVLTF
TRBV7-2,TRBJ1-6,.,.,TGTGCCAGCAGCTTAGGCAAGCCCCTTAATTCACCCCTCCACTTT,CASSLGKPLNSPLHF
TRBV7-2,TRBJ2-1,.,.,TGTGCCAGCAGCCCTCCCGTAAACAATGAGCAGTTCTTC,CASSPPVNNEQFF
TRBV18,TRBJ2-5,.,TRBD2,TGTGCCAGCTCACCACCGGGGGGGATTGAGACCCAGTACTTC,CASSPPGGIETQYF
TRBV28,TRBJ2-2,once,.,TGTGCCAGTGGGCCAGCGAACACCGGGGAGCTGTTTTTT,CASGPANTGELFF
TRBV5-5,TRBJ1-2,.,.,TGTGCCAGCAGCAGGGGGGGCTTAGCTAACTATGGCTACACCTTC,CASSRGGLANYGYTF
TRBV11-2,TRBJ2-7,.,TRBD1,TGTGCCAGCAGCCGAGGACAGGGCTCCTACGAGCAGTACTTC,CASSRGQGSYEQYF
TRBV14,TRBJ2-1,.,TRBD1,TGTGCCAGCAGCCAAGATTGTTGGGGGACAGCCTACAATGAGCAGTTCTTC,CASSQDCWGTAYNEQFF
TRBV2,TRBJ2-5,once,TRBD2,TGTGCCAGCAGCCTACAGTGGGGGGGTGGGGAGACCCAGTACTTC,CASSLQWGGGETQYF
TRBV5-5,TRBJ2-3,.,.,TGTGCCAGCAGCTTGGTGGTGGGGGGTAGCACAGATACGCAGTATTTT,CASSLVVGGSTDTQYF
TRBV27,TRBJ2-7,.,.,TGTGCCAGCAGGTCGGGGAGCGAGCAGTACTTC,CASRSGSEQYF
TRBV7-3,TRBJ2-7,once,TRBD2,TGTGCCAGCAGCCTGAGCGGGGGGGATTACGAGCAGTACTTC,CASSLSGGDYEQYF
TRBV5-6,TRBJ2-5,.,.,TGTGCCAGCAGCTTCCCAAGTAGCCCGACAGCCCAGTACTTC,CASSFPSSPTAQYF
TRBV30,TRBJ2-7,.,TRBD1,TGTGCCTGGAGTGTCCTAACCCGGGACAGGGTGGGCGAGCAGTACTTC,CAWSVLTRDRVGEQYF
TRBV30,TRBJ2-2,.,TRBD2,TGTGCCTGGACCCTAGGGATAGCGGGGGGCCCATCCGGGGAGCTGTTTTTT,CAWTLGIAGGPSGELFF
TRBV13,TRBJ2-7,.,.,TGTGCCAGCAGCGCCTCGGTGGGCGGGGCACCCTACGAGCAGTACTTC,CASSASVGGAPYEQYF
TRBV7-3,TRBJ2-1,.,.,TGTGCCAGCAGCCCGGGACAAATTTACAATGAGCAGTTCTTC,CASSPGQIYNEQFF
TRBV19,TRBJ1-6,.,TRBD1,TGTGCCAGCTACGGGCGGACAGGGGGTTATAATTCACCCCTCCACTTT,CASYGRTGGYNSPLHF
TRBV7-9,TRBJ2-3,.,.,TGTTCCAGCAGCTCCTTTATCTCGCAGGAGGGGCAGTATTTT,CSSSSFISQEGQYF
TRBV6-5,TRBJ2-7,.,TRBD1,TGTGCCAGCAGGCTAAAGGGGGCATACGAGCAGTACTTC,CASRLKGAYEQYF
TRBV9,TRBJ1-3,.,.,TGTGCCAGCAGCCCCGAAAGAGGGCCTGGAAACACCATATATTTT,CASSPERGPGNTIYF
TRBV27,TRBJ2-6,.,.,TGTGCCAGCAGTTTAGAAGCCTCTGGGGCCAACGTCCTGACTTTC,CASSLEASGANVLTF
TRBV7-3,TRBJ2-5,.,.,TGTGCCAGCAGCTCGCAGGGGATGAGGATAGAGACCCAGTACTTC,CASSSQGMRIETQYF
TRBV5-8,TRBJ2-2,once,TRBD2,TGTGCCAGCCCCGCGGGGGCGAACACCGGGGAGCTGTTTTTT,CASPAGANTGELFF
TRBV15,TRBJ1-2,once,.,TGTGCCACCAGCAGAGATCGGAGGGGCGATCTCTATGGCTACACCTTC,CATSRDRRGDLYGYTF
TRBV4-1,TRBJ2-5,.,.,TGCGCCAGCAGCCAAGTAGGGGGAATGTACGAGACCCAGTACTTC,CASSQVGGMYETQYF